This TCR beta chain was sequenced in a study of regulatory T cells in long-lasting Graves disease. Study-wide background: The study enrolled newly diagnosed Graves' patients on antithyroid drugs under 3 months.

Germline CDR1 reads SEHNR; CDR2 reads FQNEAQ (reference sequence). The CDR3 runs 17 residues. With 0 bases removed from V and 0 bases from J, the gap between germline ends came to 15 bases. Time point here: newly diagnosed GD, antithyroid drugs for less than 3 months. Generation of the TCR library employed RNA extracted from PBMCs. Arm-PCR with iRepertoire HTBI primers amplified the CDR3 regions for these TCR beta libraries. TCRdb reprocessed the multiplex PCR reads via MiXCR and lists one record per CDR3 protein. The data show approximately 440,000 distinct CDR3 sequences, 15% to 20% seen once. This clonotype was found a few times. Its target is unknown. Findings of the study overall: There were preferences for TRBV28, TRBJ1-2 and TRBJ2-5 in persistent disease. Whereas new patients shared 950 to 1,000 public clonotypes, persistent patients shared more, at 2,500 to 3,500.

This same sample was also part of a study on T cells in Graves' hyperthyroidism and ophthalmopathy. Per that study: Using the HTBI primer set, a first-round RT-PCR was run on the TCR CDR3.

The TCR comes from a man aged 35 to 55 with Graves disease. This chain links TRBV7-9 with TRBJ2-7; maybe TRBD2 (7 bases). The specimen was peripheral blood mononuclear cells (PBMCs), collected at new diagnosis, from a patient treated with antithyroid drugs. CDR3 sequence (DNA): TGTGCCAGCAGCTTAGCCCCGAGGGGGGGCCACTCCTACGAGCAGTACTTC. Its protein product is CASSLAPRGGHSYEQYF.